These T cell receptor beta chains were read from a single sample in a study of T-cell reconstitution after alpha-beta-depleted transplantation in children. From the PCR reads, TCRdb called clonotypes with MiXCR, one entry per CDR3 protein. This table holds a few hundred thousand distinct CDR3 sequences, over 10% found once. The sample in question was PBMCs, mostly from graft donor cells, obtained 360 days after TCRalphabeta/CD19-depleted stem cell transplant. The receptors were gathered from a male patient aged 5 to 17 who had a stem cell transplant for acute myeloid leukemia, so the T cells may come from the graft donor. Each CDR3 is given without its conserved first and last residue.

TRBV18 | ASSPLSRQAVATNEKLF
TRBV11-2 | ASIGTSELYTGELF
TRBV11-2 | ASSPPPFRETQY
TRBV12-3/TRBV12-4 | ASSLYGGEETQY
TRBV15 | ATSRGRNWDEQY
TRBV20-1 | SAPRLAGQETQY
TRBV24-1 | ATSPLGASGNLRNEQF
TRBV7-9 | ASRRSGTASNEKLF
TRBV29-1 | SVPGGLAGELDEQF
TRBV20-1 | SARGADAFSYEQY
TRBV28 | ASSSVRRVGTDTQY
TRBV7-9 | ASTDVYYNEQF
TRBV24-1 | ATSEGQGPQETQY
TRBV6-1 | ASSRLLYHFYNEQF
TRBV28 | ASSLNRGYTEAF
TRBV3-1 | ASSPDPKVHEQY
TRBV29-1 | SVPIVLSTQSSSYNEQF
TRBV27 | ASRGTGRAGGY
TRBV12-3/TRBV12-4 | ASSPYRREETQY
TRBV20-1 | SARYLLNSPLH
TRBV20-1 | SADQGTSNQPQH
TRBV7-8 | ASSLTGLNGYT
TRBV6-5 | ASSYSEGDEQF
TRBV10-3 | GISMTSGRDYEQF
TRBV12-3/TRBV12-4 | ASSLSLRGLGGTRPGDNEQF
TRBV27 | ASSRGEQGVEQF
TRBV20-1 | SARDRVTSTLETQY
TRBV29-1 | SITSYNEQF
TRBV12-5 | ASGLTGRSWETQY
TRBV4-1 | ASSLGSPYNEQF
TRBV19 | ASSFPGLAGVVGELF
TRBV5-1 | ASSLSGGQPQH
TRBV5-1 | ASSLADQLAGRQTQY
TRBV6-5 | ASSYSRARPTYNEQF
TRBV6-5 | ASSYSQGNEQF
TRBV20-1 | SAQRGIQETQY
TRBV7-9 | ASSFRGIEKLF
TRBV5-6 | ASSLGTSGRSLGEQY
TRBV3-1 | ASSQREWDEQY
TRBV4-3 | ASSQDLSVTYEQY